What follows is one T cell receptor beta chain and its context. The antigen is not known. This sample includes further DNA sequences coding for the same CDR3. PCR employed 60 Vbeta and 13 Jbeta primers. The assay was immunoSEQ multiplex PCR, and TCRdb's table has in-frame clones only and misses some. The sample contains approximately 80,000 clones, over 60% of which appear only once. Germline CDR1 is GTSNPN and CDR2 is SVGIG (reference sequence). This CDR3 contains 16 residues. After removal of 2 bases from V and 0 bases from J, the junction contained 4 bases not matched to a gene. These data originate in a study of cytomegalovirus exposure and HLA in healthy donors. Overall study results and limits: A classifier reportedly called cytomegalovirus status with high sensitivity and specificity. Overall, roughly 160 TCR beta chains were annotated as cytomegalovirus-associated.

Sequences were obtained from PBMCs. The TCR originated in a woman aged 40 to 50 in good health and CMV-seropositive. The J gene is TRBJ2-3, the V gene TRBV30; TRBD2 aligns across 11 bases. This CDR3 is CAWSSGLADSTDTQYF. For the CDR3, the DNA is TGTGCCTGGAGTTCGGGACTAGCGGACAGCACAGATACGCAGTATTTT.